Listed here are 24 T cell receptor beta chains from one sample, sequenced in a study of CD8+ T cells in alopecia areata. The authors extracted RNA and reverse transcribed it into cDNA as the sequencing template. Sequenced by immunoSEQ multiplex PCR; TCRdb stores in-frame clones only, minus some. The table includes 200,000 or so clones, more than 50% detected once. Material for sequencing was CD8+ T cells sorted from blood. These receptors came from a human donor in good health.

The genes are TRBV29-1 and TRBJ1-4, with 7 bases matching TRBD1. This CDR3 spans 13 amino acids. Unmatched junction bases numbered 1, after V lost 6 bases and J lost 0 bases. Germline V gene data show CDR1 as SQVTM and CDR2 as ANQGSEA. The CDR3 loop is CSVTGATNEKLFF. The CDR3 DNA follows: TGCAGCGTAACAGGGGCAACTAATGAAAAACTGTTTTTT.

The chain joins TRBV2 to TRBJ1-5; 7 nucleotides match TRBD1. The CDR3 consists of 12 residues. The junction had 10 bases not matched to a gene; V was cut back by 6 bases and J by 14 bases. Germline CDR1 and CDR2: SNHLY and FYNNEI. CDR3 amino acids: CASSGRDSSKHF. The DNA for the CDR3 is TGTGCCAGCAGCGGCCGGGACAGTTCTAAGCATTTT.

This clone was observed a handful of times. The chain links TRBV4-1 to TRBJ2-3; D perhaps matches TRBD2 (6 bases). The CDR3 consists of 16 residues. Germline CDR1 MGHRA, CDR2 YSYEKL. The V gene lost 4 bases and the J gene lost 2 bases, with 16 bases spanning the gap. CDR3 residues: CASSPLGLVSTDTQYF. The CDR3 DNA reads as TGCGCCAGCAGCCCCTTGGGACTGGTTTCCACAGATACGCAGTATTTT.

In this sample, this clone turned up once. Other DNA sequences within the sample encode an identical CDR3. This chain uses TRBV2 with TRBJ1-2; the D is unclear. CDR1 and CDR2 from the germline V gene are SNHLY and FYNNEI. V lost 2 bases to trimming and J lost 2 bases, with 6 bases between them. CDR3 length equals 13 residues. The DNA of the CDR3 is TGTGCCAGCAGTGAAAGGACCAACTATGGCTACACCTTC. This gives the protein CASSERTNYGYTF.

This clone was picked up a small number of times. This chain connects TRBV30 to TRBJ1-6; D is unclear. Germline V gene sequence: CDR1 GTSNPN, CDR2 SVGIG (reference sequence). CDR3 length equals 13 residues. Trimming removed 3 bases from V and 8 bases from J, with 11 bases in between. The CDR3 is CAWSDSSDSPLHF. CDR3 DNA sequence: TGTGCCTGGAGCGACTCATCGGATTCACCCCTCCACTTT.

This chain links TRBV29-1 with TRBJ2-7; TRBD1 matches at 8 bases. CDR3 length: 12 amino acids. The germline CDR1 and CDR2 sequences are SQVTM and ANQGSEA. V lost 4 bases to trimming and J lost 3 bases; unmatched junction nucleotides: 2. In DNA, the CDR3 is TGCAGCGTTGTCGACAGGGGCTACGAGCAGTACTTC. Its translation: CSVVDRGYEQYF.

The chain couples TRBV14 to TRBJ2-7, with a tentative D call TRBD2 (5 bases). This CDR3 region has 11 residues. Per germline, CDR1 SGHDN and CDR2 FVKESK. The V and J ends lost 6 bases and 5 bases respectively, with 8 bases between them. CDR3 in amino acids: CASSFGDEQYF. The CDR3 DNA reads as TGTGCCAGCAGTTTCGGGGACGAGCAGTACTTC.

This chain joins TRBV9 and TRBJ1-2; D not resolved. The V gene's germline CDR1 is SGDLS and CDR2 YYNGEE. The CDR3 is 13 amino acids. V was pared by 4 bases and J by 2 bases, with 9 bases between. Here the CDR3 DNA reads TGTGCCAGCAGCCGCGAAGGGAACTATGGCTACACCTTC. Its protein is CASSREGNYGYTF.

The gene calls are TRBV2 and TRBJ2-5, with a weak D call TRBD2 (6 bases). V gave up 8 bases and J gave up 2 bases, with 15 bases separating them. Germline V gene sequence: CDR1 SNHLY, CDR2 FYNNEI. This CDR3 contains 14 residues. The CDR3 coding sequence is TGTGCCAGCCTGGGGGAGGCGGTACAAGAGACCCAGTACTTC. Protein: CASLGEAVQETQYF.

The V and J genes are TRBV6-5 and TRBJ1-1; no firm D call. Germline V gene lookup returns CDR1 MNHEY and CDR2 SVGAGI. The CDR3 has 16 amino acids. With 3 bases removed from V and 0 bases from J, the gap between germline ends came to 14 bases. The CDR3 loop is CASSYSGRSMNTEAFF. The CDR3 bases are TGTGCCAGCAGTTATTCCGGCAGGTCCATGAACACTGAAGCTTTCTTT.

The gene calls are TRBV5-8 and TRBJ1-6, with D unresolved. The germline V and J ends were trimmed by 6 bases and 9 bases, with 13 bases remaining between them. The CDR3 length is 13 residues. Germline values: CDR1 SGHTS, CDR2 YDEGEE. CDR3 DNA sequence: TGTGCCAGCACCCTCCCTGGGAGTTCACCCCTCCACTTT. This gives the protein CASTLPGSSPLHF.

The chain uses TRBV5-4 and TRBJ1-6, with D perhaps matching TRBD1 (5 bases). The ends were cut back, 4 bases at V and 6 bases at J, with 14 bases in the middle. The CDR3 consists of 15 residues. Germline V lookup: CDR1 SGHNT, CDR2 YYREEE (reference sequence). The CDR3 sequence: CASSPSTGGNSPLHF. CDR3 sequence (DNA): TGTGCCAGCAGCCCCTCTACCGGGGGTAATTCACCCCTCCACTTT.

This clone was detected once. V and J are TRBV6-5 and TRBJ1-1; no definite D call. V was shortened by 7 bases and J by 2 bases, with 5 bases between the two germline ends. The CDR3 runs to 11 residues. Germline-derived CDR1 and CDR2 are MNHEY and SVGAGI. The CDR3 bases are TGTGCCAGCAAAGCCAACACTGAAGCTTTCTTT. It yields the protein CASKANTEAFF.

The chain employs TRBV7-9 and TRBJ1-2; TRBD1 is a possible D gene (6 bases). Germline V gene lookup returns CDR1 SEHNR and CDR2 FQNEAQ (reference sequence). V dropped 3 bases and J dropped 8 bases, with 16 bases sitting between them. The CDR3 loop spans 14 amino acids. Here the CDR3 reads CASSFKNRAGGYTF. The DNA for the CDR3 is TGTGCCAGCAGCTTTAAAAACAGGGCCGGCGGCTACACCTTC.

The chain couples TRBV2 to TRBJ1-2, with 9 bases matching TRBD1. Germline V CDR1 and CDR2: SNHLY, FYNNEI. The V and J ends lost 6 bases and 6 bases, in that order; junction bases with no gene match: 2. This CDR3 comprises 12 residues. The DNA of the CDR3 is TGTGCCAGCAGGAGGACAGGGGATGGCTACACCTTC. Its protein product is CASRRTGDGYTF.

The rearrangement links TRBV19 to TRBJ2-4; the D gene is possibly TRBD1 (6 bases). V gave up 4 bases and J gave up 6 bases, with 7 bases separating them. CDR1 is LNHDA, CDR2 SQIVND, per germline (reference sequence). The CDR3 loop spans 12 amino acids. The CDR3 sequence: CASSSRGNIQYF. The CDR3 DNA is TGTGCCAGTAGTAGCAGGGGAAACATTCAGTACTTC.

The rearrangement links TRBV1 to TRBJ2-3. TRBV1 is deemed a pseudogene. The CDR3 spans 15 residues. The CDR3 DNA sequence: TGCACCAGCCCCTTTCGTACCCGGGGCGCAGATACGCAGTATTTT. Translation: CTSPFRTRGADTQYF.

The chain has TRBV4-1 and TRBJ1-2, with 8 bases matching TRBD1. With V trimmed by 1 base and J by 6 bases, 10 bases remained unmatched. CDR1 MGHRA and CDR2 YSYEKL come from the germline V gene. This CDR3 spans 16 amino acids. For the CDR3, the DNA is TGCGCCAGCAGCCAAGTAGGAAGCAGGGGGCGAAATGGCTACACCTTC. This translates into CASSQVGSRGRNGYTF.

This clone was counted between two and nine times. The J gene is TRBJ2-7, the V gene TRBV7-9; the D is unclear. The germline V gene encodes CDR1 SEHNR and CDR2 FQNEAQ (reference sequence). The V end lost 4 bases, the J end lost 6 bases, and 7 bases lay between the germline ends. This CDR3 contains 11 residues. Here the CDR3 reads CASSSTPEQYF. The CDR3 DNA follows: TGTGCCAGCAGCTCGACCCCCGAGCAGTACTTC.

J is TRBJ1-2 and V is TRBV13; 9 bases are a match to TRBD1. With V trimmed by 3 bases and J by 4 bases, 9 bases remained unmatched. In germline, CDR1 is PRHDT, CDR2 FYEKMQ (reference sequence). The CDR3 covers 16 residues. The CDR3 nucleotides read TGTGCCAGCAGCTTGGCCAATGTACAGGGGGCCTATGGCTACACCTTC. It yields the protein CASSLANVQGAYGYTF.

This clone was counted only a few times. V and J are TRBV6-4 and TRBJ1-1; D unresolved. The CDR3 has 14 amino acids. The V gene's germline CDR1 is MRHNA and CDR2 SNTAGT. Trimming took off 3 bases at V and 0 bases at J, with 8 bases between the two ends. The CDR3 DNA follows: TGTGCCAGCAGTGAAACTGGAGTGAACACTGAAGCTTTCTTT. This gives the protein CASSETGVNTEAFF.

This chain links TRBV6-6 with TRBJ2-7; D possibly matches TRBD1 or TRBD2 (5 bases each). Trimming removed 6 bases at V and 4 bases at J, with 22 bases between. This CDR3 is built from 16 residues. Germline CDR1 is MNHNY and CDR2 is SVGAGI (reference sequence). This CDR3 reads CASRELWVGGTYEQYF. CDR3 DNA sequence: TGTGCCAGCAGGGAATTGTGGGTTGGGGGTACTTACGAGCAGTACTTC.

The chain employs TRBV27 and TRBJ2-1; D uncertain. The V end was cut by 3 bases, the J end by 8 bases, with 11 bases between. There are 13 residues in the CDR3. Germline V gene data show CDR1 as MNHEY and CDR2 as SMNVEV (reference sequence). CDR3 coding DNA: TGTGCCAGCAGTTTCCGACCACCCCATGAGCAGTTCTTC. This gives the protein CASSFRPPHEQFF.

The chain combines TRBV30 with TRBJ1-5, with a weak D call TRBD1 (5 bases). Trimming shortened V by 0 bases and J by 4 bases, and 16 bases separated the two germline ends. Germline V gene data show CDR1 as GTSNPN and CDR2 as SVGIG (reference sequence). The CDR3 covers 16 residues. The CDR3 DNA reads TGTGCCTGGAGTGTAATGGAAGGGGCCTGGAATCAGCCCCAGCATTTT. Protein product: CAWSVMEGAWNQPQHF.